This is a list of T cell receptor beta chains from one sample in a study of blood T cell repertoires in COVID-19. TCRdb's table, derived via immunoSEQ multiplex PCR, lists solely in-frame clones and lacks some. The profile covers around 140,000 clones, with about 72% appearing a single time and over 1.5% taken by the ten largest. Source material: peripheral blood. The source of these receptors is a woman aged 65 to 85 with acute or convalescent COVID-19. CDR3s include the opening cysteine and the closing phenylalanine or tryptophan. A D gene is named only where the DNA matches it firmly. Clone size, where shown, is once, few, many, or a class for clones that have expanded.

J gene,clone size,V gene,D gene,CDR3 length,CDR3 DNA,CDR3 protein
TRBJ1-2,.,TRBV7-2,TRBD1,19,TGTGCCAGCAGCTTAAGGTCGAAGGGACAGGGCCCCTCTAACTATGGCTACACCTTC,CASSLRSKGQGPSNYGYTF
TRBJ2-5,.,TRBV5-4,TRBD2,16,TGTGCCAGCAGCTTGGTCGGCGGGGGGGCGGAGGAGACCCAGTACTTC,CASSLVGGGAEETQYF
TRBJ2-7,.,TRBV7-2,.,12,TGTGCCAGCAGCCAACCCCCTAGCGAGCAGTACTTC,CASSQPPSEQYF
TRBJ1-2,.,TRBV5-1,TRBD1,14,TGCGCCAGCAGCTCGGACAGGGCGAACTATGGCTACACCTTC,CASSSDRANYGYTF
TRBJ1-2,.,TRBV7-2,.,13,TGTGCCAGCAGCTCCTACAGGGAGTTGGGCTACACCTTC,CASSSYRELGYTF
TRBJ2-6,.,TRBV29-1,.,16,TGCAGCGTTGATGGTGTATCGAGCTCTGGGGCCAACGTCCTGACTTTC,CSVDGVSSSGANVLTF
TRBJ2-5,.,TRBV29-1,.,13,TGCAGCGTTGGTGGGAGTCTCCAAGAGACCCAGTACTTC,CSVGGSLQETQYF
TRBJ2-1,few,TRBV7-3,.,17,TGTGCCAGCAGCTTAACGGGTCTAGCCCTTTCCGGCAATGAGCAGTTCTTC,CASSLTGLALSGNEQFF
TRBJ2-4,.,TRBV6-5,TRBD2,15,TGTGCCAGCATTAAGGTTTCGGGACTAGGGAACATTCAGTACTTC,CASIKVSGLGNIQYF
TRBJ2-1,few,TRBV7-8,TRBD2,17,TGTGCCAGCAGCTTAGGGGCAGCGGGAGACTCCTACAATGAGCAGTTCTTC,CASSLGAAGDSYNEQFF
TRBJ2-2,.,TRBV6-5,.,15,TGTGCCAGCAGTTACTCGAGATCGAACACCGGGGAGCTGTTTTTT,CASSYSRSNTGELFF
TRBJ2-1,.,TRBV7-9,.,15,TGTGCCAGCAGCTTGGGCGGGAACTCCTACAATGAGCAGTTCTTC,CASSLGGNSYNEQFF
TRBJ2-1,.,TRBV9,TRBD1,12,TGTGCCAGCAGCGACAGGGGGAATGAGCAGTTCTTC,CASSDRGNEQFF
TRBJ2-3,once,TRBV7-8,.,15,TGTGCCAGCAGCTTAGCGGTGGCTAGTGGGAGGTCGCAGTATTTT,CASSLAVASGRSQYF
TRBJ2-5,few,TRBV29-1,TRBD2,13,TGCAGCGTCGAGAATAGCGGGCAAGAGACCCAGTACTTC,CSVENSGQETQYF
TRBJ1-5,.,TRBV7-9,TRBD1,18,TGTGCCAGCAGCTTAGCGCGACAGGGTGGAAATAGCAATCAGCCCCAGCATTTT,CASSLARQGGNSNQPQHF
TRBJ2-2,.,TRBV18,TRBD1,17,TGTGCCAGCTCACCCCCTCAGACAGGGGGCAGGACCGGGGAGCTGTTTTTT,CASSPPQTGGRTGELFF
TRBJ1-1,.,TRBV6-2/TRBV6-3,.,14,TGTGCCAGCAGTTACTCGGTGAGGAACACTGAAGCTTTCTTT,CASSYSVRNTEAFF
TRBJ2-7,.,TRBV30,TRBD2,16,TGTGCCTGGAGTGACCCCGGGGCTAGCGGGAGCTACGAGCAGTACTTC,CAWSDPGASGSYEQYF
TRBJ1-2,.,TRBV6-1,.,15,TGTGCCAGCAGTGAAGGAGAGGTAGGGGGCTATGGCTACACCTTC,CASSEGEVGGYGYTF
TRBJ2-7,few,TRBV11-2,.,15,TGTGCCAGCAGCTTAGATCTCGCAGTCTCCTACGAGCAGTACTTC,CASSLDLAVSYEQYF
TRBJ1-6,.,TRBV6-5,TRBD1,15,TGTGCCAGCACCCTACAGGGGCCTATTAATTCACCCCTCCACTTT,CASTLQGPINSPLHF
TRBJ1-2,.,TRBV19,.,12,TGTGCCAGTAGTATAGATCGGGTTGGCTACACCTTC,CASSIDRVGYTF